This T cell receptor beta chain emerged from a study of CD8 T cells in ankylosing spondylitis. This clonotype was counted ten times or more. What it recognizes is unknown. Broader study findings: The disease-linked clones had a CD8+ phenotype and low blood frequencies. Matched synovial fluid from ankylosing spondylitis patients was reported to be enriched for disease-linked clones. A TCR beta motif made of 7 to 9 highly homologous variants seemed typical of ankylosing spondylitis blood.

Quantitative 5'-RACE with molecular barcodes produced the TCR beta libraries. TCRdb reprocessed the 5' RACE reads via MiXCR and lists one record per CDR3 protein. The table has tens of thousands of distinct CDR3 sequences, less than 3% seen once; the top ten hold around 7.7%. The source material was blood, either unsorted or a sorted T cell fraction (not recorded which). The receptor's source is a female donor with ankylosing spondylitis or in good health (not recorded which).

The CDR3 spells CAIILTKLAKNIQYF. The CDR3 coding sequence is TGTGCCATCATCCTAACAAAATTAGCCAAAAACATTCAGTACTTC. J is TRBJ2-4 and V is TRBV10-3, with D unclear. V shed 7 bases and J shed 0 bases, with 13 bases lying between them. The CDR3 has 15 residues. Germline V gene data show CDR1 as ENHRY and CDR2 as SYGVKD.